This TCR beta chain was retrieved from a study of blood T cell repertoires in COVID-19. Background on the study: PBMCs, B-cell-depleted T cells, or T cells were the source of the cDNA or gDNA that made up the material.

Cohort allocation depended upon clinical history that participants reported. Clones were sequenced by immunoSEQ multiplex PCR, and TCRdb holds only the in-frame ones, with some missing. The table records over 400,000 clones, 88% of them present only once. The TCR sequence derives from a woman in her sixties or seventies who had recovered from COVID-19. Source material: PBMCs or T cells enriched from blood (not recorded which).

CDR3 DNA: TGCGCCAGCAGCCAGGGACAGGATGGCTCCCTCCACTTT. This sequence encodes CASSQGQDGSLHF. The V and J genes are TRBV4-1 and TRBJ1-6; 8 bases line up with TRBD1. V lost 3 bases, J lost 14 bases, and 6 bases stayed unmatched. This CDR3 contains 13 residues. Germline V gene data show CDR1 as MGHRA and CDR2 as YSYEKL.